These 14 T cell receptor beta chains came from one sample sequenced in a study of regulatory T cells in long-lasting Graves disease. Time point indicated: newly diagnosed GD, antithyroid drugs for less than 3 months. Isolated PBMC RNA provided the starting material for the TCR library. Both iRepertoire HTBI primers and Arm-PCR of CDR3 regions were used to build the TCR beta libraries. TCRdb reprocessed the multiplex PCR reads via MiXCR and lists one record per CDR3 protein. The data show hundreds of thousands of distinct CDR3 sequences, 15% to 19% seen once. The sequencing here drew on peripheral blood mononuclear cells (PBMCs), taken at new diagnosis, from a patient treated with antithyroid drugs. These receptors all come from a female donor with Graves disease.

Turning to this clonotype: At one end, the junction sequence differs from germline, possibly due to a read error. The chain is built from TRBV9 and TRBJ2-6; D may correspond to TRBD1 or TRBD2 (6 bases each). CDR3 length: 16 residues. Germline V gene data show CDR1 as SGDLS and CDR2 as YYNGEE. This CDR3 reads CASSARGGTGANFLTF. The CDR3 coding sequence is TGTGCCAGCAGCGCCCGGGGAGGTACGGGGGCCAACTTCCTGACTTTC.

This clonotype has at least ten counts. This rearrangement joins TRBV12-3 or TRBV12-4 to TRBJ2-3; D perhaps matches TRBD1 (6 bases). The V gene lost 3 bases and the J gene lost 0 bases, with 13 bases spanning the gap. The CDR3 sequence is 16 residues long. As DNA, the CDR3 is TGTGCCAGCAGTTTTAATAGTAGGGGGAGCACAGATACGCAGTATTTT. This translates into CASSFNSRGSTDTQYF.

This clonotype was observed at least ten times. The CDR3 DNA sequence: TGTGCCAGATCATATCGGGTGGGAATAGCCAAAAACATTCAGTACTTC. It translates to CARSYRVGIAKNIQYF. The chain recombines TRBV27 with TRBJ2-4; D remains ambiguous. V lost 9 bases to trimming and J lost 0 bases, with 18 bases between them. Germline V gene lookup returns CDR1 MNHEY and CDR2 SMNVEV (reference sequence). The CDR3 totals 16 residues.

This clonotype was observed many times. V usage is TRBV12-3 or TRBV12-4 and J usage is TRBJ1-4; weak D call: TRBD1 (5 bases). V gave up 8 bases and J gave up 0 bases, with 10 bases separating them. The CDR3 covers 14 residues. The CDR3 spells CASGEDTTNEKLFF. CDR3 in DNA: TGTGCCAGCGGGGAGGACACAACTAATGAAAAACTGTTTTTT.

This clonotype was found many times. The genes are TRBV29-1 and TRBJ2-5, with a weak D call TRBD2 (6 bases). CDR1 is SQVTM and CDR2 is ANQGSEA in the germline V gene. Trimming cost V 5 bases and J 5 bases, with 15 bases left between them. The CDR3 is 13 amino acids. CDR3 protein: CSVRDWSSETQYF. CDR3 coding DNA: TGCAGCGTTCGGGACTGGAGTTCGGAGACCCAGTACTTC.

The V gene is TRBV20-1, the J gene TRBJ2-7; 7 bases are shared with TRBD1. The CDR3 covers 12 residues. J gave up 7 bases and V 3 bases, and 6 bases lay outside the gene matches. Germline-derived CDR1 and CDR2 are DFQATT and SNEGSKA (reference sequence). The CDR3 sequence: CSARPGGWEQYF. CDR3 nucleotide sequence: TGCAGTGCTAGGCCAGGGGGATGGGAGCAGTACTTC.

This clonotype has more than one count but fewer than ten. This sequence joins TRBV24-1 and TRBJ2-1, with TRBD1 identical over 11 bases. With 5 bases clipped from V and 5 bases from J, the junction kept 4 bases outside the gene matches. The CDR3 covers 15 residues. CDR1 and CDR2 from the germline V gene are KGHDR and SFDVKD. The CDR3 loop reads CATSGGQGGHNEQFF. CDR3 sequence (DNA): TGTGCCACCAGTGGGGGACAGGGGGGGCACAATGAGCAGTTCTTC.

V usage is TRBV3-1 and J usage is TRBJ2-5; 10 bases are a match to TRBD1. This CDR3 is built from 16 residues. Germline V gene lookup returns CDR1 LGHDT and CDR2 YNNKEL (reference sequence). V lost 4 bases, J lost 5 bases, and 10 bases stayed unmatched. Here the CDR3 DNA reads TGTGCCAGCAGCCGCCCGGGACAGGGGCCGGGGGAGACCCAGTACTTC. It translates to CASSRPGQGPGETQYF.

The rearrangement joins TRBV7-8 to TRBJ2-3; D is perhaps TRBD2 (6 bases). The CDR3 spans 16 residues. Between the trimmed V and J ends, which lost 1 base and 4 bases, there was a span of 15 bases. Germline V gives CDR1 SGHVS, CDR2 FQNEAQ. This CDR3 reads CASSLGRLVRADTQYF. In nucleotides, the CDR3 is TGTGCCAGCAGCTTAGGGCGACTAGTTAGGGCAGATACGCAGTATTTT.

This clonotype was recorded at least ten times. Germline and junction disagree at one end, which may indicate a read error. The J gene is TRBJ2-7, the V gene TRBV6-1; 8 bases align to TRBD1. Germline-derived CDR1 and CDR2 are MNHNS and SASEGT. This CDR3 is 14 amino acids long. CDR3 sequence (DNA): TGTGCCAGCAGCACGGACAGGGTCTCCAACGAGCAGTACTTC. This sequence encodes CASSTDRVSNEQYF.

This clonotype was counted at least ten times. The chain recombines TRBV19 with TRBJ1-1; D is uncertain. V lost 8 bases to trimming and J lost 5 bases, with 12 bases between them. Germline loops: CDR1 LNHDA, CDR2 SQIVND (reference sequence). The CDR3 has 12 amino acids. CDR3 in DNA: TGTGCCAGTGGTGAGTGGCGAACTGAAGCTTTCTTT. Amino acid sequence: CASGEWRTEAFF.

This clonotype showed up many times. The CDR3 coding sequence is TGTGCCACCAGAAACAAACCGGGGGATAATTCACCCCTCCACTTT. It encodes CATRNKPGDNSPLHF. The gene calls are TRBV24-1 and TRBJ1-6, with D tentatively TRBD1 (5 bases). The CDR3 loop spans 15 amino acids. The V gene's germline CDR1 is KGHDR and CDR2 SFDVKD. V was pared by 7 bases and J by 5 bases, with 14 bases between.

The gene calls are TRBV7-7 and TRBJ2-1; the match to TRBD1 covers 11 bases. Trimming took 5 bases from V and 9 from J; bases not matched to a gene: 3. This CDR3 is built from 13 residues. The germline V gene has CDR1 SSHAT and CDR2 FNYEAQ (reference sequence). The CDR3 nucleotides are TGTGCCAGCAGCCGGGACAGGGGGGCTGAGCAGTTCTTC. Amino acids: CASSRDRGAEQFF.

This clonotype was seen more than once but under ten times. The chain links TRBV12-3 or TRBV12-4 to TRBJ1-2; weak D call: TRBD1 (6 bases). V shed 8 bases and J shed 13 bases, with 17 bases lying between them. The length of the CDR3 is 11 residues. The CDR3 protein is CASRIQGRFTF. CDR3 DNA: TGTGCCAGCCGCATACAGGGTCGTTTCACCTTC.